The 29 T cell receptor beta chains given below trace back to one sample, sequenced in a study of CD8+CD57+ T cells in acquired aplastic anemia. Patients chosen for sequencing had shown CD8+CD57+ cell expansion by flow cytometry. TCR beta VDJ and CDR3 profiles were obtained from a genomic DNA template. TCRdb analysed the reads with MiXCR anew, one entry per CDR3 protein. The sample lists 160,000 or so distinct CDR3 sequences; roughly 48% were seen once. Sequenced material: sorted CD4+, CD8+, or CD8+CD57+ T cells (not recorded which) from PBMCs. Every receptor here comes from a human donor with aplastic anemia.

The chain has TRBV20-1 and TRBJ2-1; 7 bases agree with TRBD1. Germline values: CDR1 DFQATT, CDR2 SNEGSKA (reference sequence). Unmatched junction bases numbered 1, after V lost 2 bases and J lost 9 bases. This CDR3 spans 11 amino acids. The CDR3 DNA reads as TGCAGTGCTAGAACAGGGGTTGAGCAGTTCTTC. Its protein product is CSARTGVEQFF.

There are a few counts of this clonotype. V and J are TRBV4-3 and TRBJ2-1; 9 nucleotides line up with TRBD2. V lost 2 bases and J lost 5; bases outside the gene matches: 4. This CDR3 comprises 15 residues. Germline V gene data show CDR1 as LGHNA and CDR2 as YSLEER. The CDR3 loop is CASSQLLAGNNEQFF. The CDR3, as DNA: TGCGCCAGCAGCCAACTCCTAGCGGGAAACAATGAGCAGTTCTTC.

The V and J genes are TRBV7-9 and TRBJ2-3; no firm D call. With 2 bases removed from V and 1 base from J, the gap between germline ends came to 7 bases. The CDR3 runs 14 residues. Germline values: CDR1 SEHNR, CDR2 FQNEAQ (reference sequence). CDR3 amino acids: CASSLLGGTDTQYF. Here the CDR3 DNA reads TGTGCCAGCAGCTTACTAGGTGGCACAGATACGCAGTATTTT. The variable domain in full, with the rest retrieved from reference TRBV7-9 and TRBJ2-3, is DTGVSQNPRHKITKRGQNVTFRCDPISEHNRLYWYRQTLGQGPEFLTYFQNEAQLEKSRLLSDRFSAERPKGSFSTLEIQRTEQGDSAMYLCASSLLGGTDTQYFGPGTRLTVL.

The V gene is TRBV7-2, the J gene TRBJ1-6; D remains unclear. CDR1 SGHTA and CDR2 FQGNSA come from the germline V gene. The CDR3 is 11 amino acids. Trimming shortened V by 6 bases and J by 14 bases, and 11 bases separated the two germline ends. The CDR3 nucleotides are TGTGCCAGCAGTTTTATGACGTCCCTCCACTTT. Translation: CASSFMTSLHF.

This clonotype appeared many times. The V call is TRBV5-4, the J call TRBJ2-3, with TRBD1 identical over 7 bases. This CDR3 spans 13 amino acids. Germline V gene sequence: CDR1 SGHNT, CDR2 YYREEE (reference sequence). Trimming removed 4 bases from V and 4 bases from J; junction bases left unmatched: 3. The CDR3 nucleotides are TGTGCCAGCAGCGCTGACAGGGCAGATACGCAGTATTTT. Its translation: CASSADRADTQYF.

In this sample, this clonotype turned up many times. The chain couples TRBV5-4 to TRBJ1-1, with D tentatively TRBD1 (6 bases). This CDR3 contains 15 residues. Trimming removed 4 bases at V and 1 base at J, with 14 bases between. Germline V gene lookup returns CDR1 SGHNT and CDR2 YYREEE (reference sequence). The CDR3 is CASSAGQISNTEAFF. The CDR3 DNA reads TGTGCCAGCAGCGCAGGACAGATTTCGAACACTGAAGCTTTCTTT. Full variable domain (remainder filled in from reference TRBV5-4 and TRBJ1-1): ETGVTQSPTHLIKTRGQQVTLRCSSQSGHNTVSWYQQALGQGPQFIFQYYREEENGRGNFPPRFSGLQFPNYSSELNVNALELDDSALYLCASSAGQISNTEAFFGQGTRLTVV.

This clonotype was observed many times. This sequence joins TRBV12-3 or TRBV12-4 and TRBJ2-2; D is undetermined. The V end lost 5 bases, the J end lost 7 bases, and 14 bases lay between the germline ends. CDR3 length equals 14 residues. The CDR3 nucleotides are TGTGCCAGCAGTCCTCAGGTAGAGAGCGGGGAGCTGTTTTTT. Encoded protein: CASSPQVESGELFF.

V gene TRBV2 combines with J gene TRBJ1-2; D unresolved. CDR1 and CDR2 (germline): SNHLY, FYNNEI. The CDR3 is 10 amino acids. Trimming cost V 8 bases and J 8 bases, with 9 bases left between them. CDR3 sequence reads: CASLWLGYTF. CDR3 coding DNA: TGTGCCAGCCTCTGGTTAGGCTACACCTTC.

Concerning this clonotype: One base away lies a much larger clone, so this may be a sequencing read error. The CDR3 DNA follows: TGCGCCAGCAGCTTGGATCGTCCCCCCTACAATGAGCGGTTCTTC. Protein product: CASSLDRPPYNERFF. The chain is built from TRBV5-1 and TRBJ2-1, with D unclear. The CDR3 has 15 residues. Per germline, CDR1 SGHRS and CDR2 YFSETQ.

V and J are TRBV7-3 and TRBJ2-3; 7 positions match TRBD2. The CDR3 spans 14 residues. V lost 1 base to trimming and J lost 4 bases; unmatched junction nucleotides: 2. Germline CDR1 is SGHTA and CDR2 is FQGTGA. This chain's CDR3 is CASSLIGRSDTQYF. CDR3 nucleotide sequence: TGTGCCAGCAGCTTAATCGGGAGGTCAGATACGCAGTATTTT.

Remarks on this clonotype: Just one base apart from a much larger clone, this may be a read error. CDR3 region: CACSLISGTNTGELFF. The DNA for the CDR3 is TGTGCCTGCAGCTTAATAAGCGGGACGAACACCGGGGAGCTGTTTTTT. The chain has TRBV7-8 and TRBJ2-2; 7 bases fit TRBD2. Germline V gene data show CDR1 as SGHVS and CDR2 as FQNEAQ. This CDR3 has 16 residues.

This clonotype appeared many times. The chain links TRBV9 to TRBJ1-6; D call uncertain. Between the trimmed V and J ends, which lost 4 bases and 10 bases, there was a span of 15 bases. The CDR3 totals 14 residues. Germline V gives CDR1 SGDLS, CDR2 YYNGEE. CDR3 DNA sequence: TGTGCCAGCAGCCCCCGGGTCACTAAATCACCCCTCCACTTT. Its translation: CASSPRVTKSPLHF. Full variable domain (outside the CDR3, taken from reference TRBV9 and TRBJ1-6): DSGVTQTPKHLITATGQRVTLRCSPRSGDLSVYWYQQSLDQGLQFLIQYYNGEERAKGNILERFSAQQFPDLHSELNLSSLELGDSALYFCASSPRVTKSPLHFGNGTRLTVT.

This clonotype was recorded at least ten times. The chain joins TRBV20-1 to TRBJ2-2; TRBD2 agrees at 8 bases. Germline CDR1 reads DFQATT; CDR2 reads SNEGSKA (reference sequence). Trimming at V came to 2 bases and at J to 4 bases, leaving 0 bases not matched to a gene. The CDR3 is 13 residues long. CDR3 residues: CSARSGSTGELFF. In DNA form, the CDR3 reads TGCAGTGCTAGAAGCGGGAGCACCGGGGAGCTGTTTTTT.

The chain is built from TRBV5-4 and TRBJ1-1; 10 positions match TRBD1. The CDR3 sequence is 15 residues long. Per the germline V gene, CDR1 is SGHNT and CDR2 is YYREEE (reference sequence). V dropped 4 bases and J dropped 11; count of bases not matched to a gene: 14. The CDR3 spells CASSGGTGATRGAFF. In nucleotides, the CDR3 is TGTGCCAGCAGCGGGGGGACAGGGGCTACCCGGGGGGCTTTCTTT.

This clonotype has only a few counts. The gene calls are TRBV6-2 or TRBV6-3 and TRBJ1-1; D gene uncertain. The CDR3 consists of 13 residues. Germline assignment: CDR1 MNHEY and CDR2 SVGEGT. The V gene lost 3 bases and the J gene lost 4 bases, with 9 bases spanning the gap. CDR3 DNA sequence: TGTGCCAGCAGTTATCAAGCGGGCACTGAAGCTTTCTTT. Protein: CASSYQAGTEAFF.

The rearrangement uses TRBV20-1 and TRBJ2-7, with D possibly TRBD2 on 6 matching bases. The CDR3 contains 14 residues. The V gene's germline CDR1 is DFQATT and CDR2 SNEGSKA (reference sequence). V lost 0 bases, J lost 2 bases, and 11 bases lay in between. The CDR3 region has the DNA TGCAGTGCTAGAGATCGGAGGGATCCCTACGAGCAGTACTTC. Amino acids: CSARDRRDPYEQYF.

The rearrangement links TRBV7-3 to TRBJ1-6; the D is unclear. Trimming removed 7 bases from V and 7 bases from J, with 11 bases in between. CDR1 and CDR2 (germline): SGHTA, FQGTGA. The CDR3 extends over 13 amino acids. The CDR3 bases are TGTGCCAGCAAGGGCGGTCACAATTCACCCCTCCACTTT. It codes for CASKGGHNSPLHF. The full variable domain, its missing parts supplied by reference TRBV7-3 and TRBJ1-6, is GAGVSQTPSNKVTEKGKYVELRCDPISGHTALYWYRQSLGQGPEFLIYFQGTGAADDSGLPNDRFFAVRPEGSVSTLKIQRTERGDSAVYLCASKGGHNSPLHFGNGTRLTVT.

The genes are TRBV5-6 and TRBJ2-5; 11 bases agree with TRBD1. V shed 6 bases and J 5 bases; nucleotides not matched to a gene: 9. Germline values: CDR1 SGHDT, CDR2 YYEEEE. The length of the CDR3 is 15 residues. The CDR3 spells CASNRGTGGLETQYF. Written as DNA, the CDR3 is TGTGCCAGCAACCGAGGGACAGGGGGGTTGGAGACCCAGTACTTC.

The chain recombines TRBV6-5 with TRBJ1-2; 10 bases map to TRBD1. Germline assignment: CDR1 MNHEY and CDR2 SVGAGI. Trimming took 4 bases from V and 7 from J; bases not matched to a gene: 12. This CDR3 has 16 residues. CDR3 region: CASSSTTGTGEGGYTF. Written as DNA, the CDR3 is TGTGCCAGCAGTTCCACCACCGGGACAGGGGAGGGTGGCTACACCTTC.

This clonotype was counted a few times. J is TRBJ1-3 and V is TRBV12-3 or TRBV12-4, with TRBD1 as a possible D gene (6 bases). Trimming left V 7 bases short and J 0 bases short, with 13 bases between. The CDR3 is made up of 15 amino acids. CDR3 sequence: CASTQQGYSGNTIYF. The CDR3 nucleotides are TGTGCCAGCACCCAACAGGGTTACTCTGGAAACACCATATATTTT.

This clonotype appeared many times. This chain uses TRBV27 with TRBJ1-1; TRBD1 is a possible D gene (6 bases). In germline, CDR1 is MNHEY, CDR2 SMNVEV (reference sequence). The length of the CDR3 is 15 residues. The ends were cut back, 6 bases at V and 4 bases at J, with 18 bases in the middle. The CDR3 sequence is CASSPSGGASTEAFF. The DNA for the CDR3 is TGTGCCAGCAGCCCTTCGGGGGGCGCGTCCACTGAAGCTTTCTTT.

This chain joins TRBV10-2 and TRBJ1-2, with D perhaps TRBD1 (5 bases). CDR1 WSHSY and CDR2 SAAADI come from the germline V gene. V lost 0 bases to trimming and J lost 4 bases, with 12 bases between them. This CDR3 has 15 residues. The DNA for the CDR3 is TGCGCCAGCAGTGAGTCTCCACTTGGGGGCTATGGCTACACCTTC. As protein: CASSESPLGGYGYTF.

The table lists this clonotype with a few counts. The V and J genes are TRBV25-1 and TRBJ1-4, with D perhaps matching TRBD1 (5 bases). Germline V gene data show CDR1 as MGHDK and CDR2 as SYGVNS. The CDR3 runs 16 residues. Between the trimmed V and J ends, which lost 1 base and 4 bases, there was a span of 13 bases. CDR3 in amino acids: CASSEWVAGSNEKLFF. In DNA, the CDR3 is TGTGCCAGCAGTGAATGGGTGGCAGGGAGTAATGAAAAACTGTTTTTT. The full variable domain, in which reference TRBV25-1 and TRBJ1-4 provide the parts outside the CDR3, is EADIYQTPRYLVIGTGKKITLECSQTMGHDKMYWYQQDPGMELHLIHYSYGVNSTEKGDLSSESTVSRIRTEHFPLTLESARPSHTSQYLCASSEWVAGSNEKLFFGSGTQLSVL.

Regarding this clonotype: Without the conserved terminal phenylalanine or tryptophan, this CDR3 likely stems from a read error. V usage is TRBV18 and J usage is TRBJ2-7, with 9 bases lining up with TRBD1. The CDR3 extends over 14 amino acids. With V trimmed by 5 bases and J by 5 bases, 7 bases remained unmatched. Germline V gene sequence: CDR1 KGHSH, CDR2 LQKENI. The CDR3 spells CASSSGTGSNEQYL. CDR3 bases: TGTGCCAGCTCATCCGGGACAGGGTCTAACGAGCAGTACCTC.

The chain recombines TRBV7-8 with TRBJ2-5; the D gene could be TRBD1 or TRBD2 (7 bases each). Germline loops: CDR1 SGHVS, CDR2 FQNEAQ. The CDR3 consists of 13 residues. V was pared by 5 bases and J by 4 bases, with 11 bases between. CDR3 in DNA: TGTGCCAGCAGCCCAGGGGGGGGAGAGACCCAGTACTTC. This translates into CASSPGGGETQYF.

This clonotype showed up many times. J is TRBJ2-7 and V is TRBV7-9, with 8 nucleotides matching TRBD2. Germline values: CDR1 SEHNR, CDR2 FQNEAQ (reference sequence). V lost 6 bases to trimming and J lost 1 base; unmatched junction nucleotides: 5. There are 14 residues in the CDR3. CDR3 sequence reads: CASSLGGESYEQYF. Here the CDR3 DNA reads TGTGCCAGCAGTCTCGGGGGGGAATCCTACGAGCAGTACTTC.

This clonotype was observed at least ten times. This chain connects TRBV9 to TRBJ2-7, with TRBD1 matching over 10 bases. The CDR3 is 15 residues long. J gave up 6 bases and V 4 bases, and 10 bases lay outside the gene matches. Germline loops: CDR1 SGDLS, CDR2 YYNGEE. The CDR3 region is CASSSSGGTGVEQYF. The CDR3 region has the DNA TGTGCCAGCAGCTCCTCTGGCGGGACAGGGGTCGAGCAGTACTTC.

This clonotype was recorded at least ten times. This chain links TRBV2 with TRBJ2-3, with 10 bases identical to TRBD1. From germline, CDR1 is SNHLY and CDR2 FYNNEI. Trimming removed 6 bases from V and 2 bases from J; junction bases left unmatched: 8. This CDR3 is 16 amino acids long. CDR3 bases: TGTGCCAGCAGCTACTTAGGGACAGGGGTCACAGATACGCAGTATTTT. Translating gives CASSYLGTGVTDTQYF.

This clonotype appeared a single time. The J gene is TRBJ2-6, the V gene TRBV5-1; no clear D. CDR1 and CDR2 from the germline V gene are SGHRS and YFSETQ. CDR3 length equals 13 residues. V was cut by 6 bases and J by 3 bases, with 7 bases left in between. CDR3 in DNA: TGCGCCAGCACAGAGATTGGGGCCAACGTCCTGACTTTC. It yields the protein CASTEIGANVLTF.